Listed here are 15 T cell receptor beta chains from one sample, sequenced in a study of CD8 T cells in Susac syndrome. The RNA input was roughly 0.5 to 1 ug, and it was reverse transcribed with random hexamers. Each CDR3 protein is one row after TCRdb ran MiXCR on the immunoSEQ multiplex PCR reads. The sample includes some 150,000 distinct CDR3 sequences, over 85% of them seen just once. Specimen: CD8+ T cells from PBMCs. The source of these receptors is a human donor with multiple sclerosis.

The V call is TRBV15, the J call TRBJ1-6; no reliable D call. Trimming left V 2 bases short and J 11 bases short, with 16 bases between. The CDR3 is 15 residues long. Germline CDR1 and CDR2: LNHNV and YYDKDF (reference sequence). The CDR3 reads CATSRRTSEVAPLHF. Here the CDR3 DNA reads TGTGCCACCAGCAGACGTACATCCGAAGTGGCACCCCTCCACTTT.

This chain connects TRBV4-3 to TRBJ2-2; no reliable D call. This CDR3 has 13 residues. The V end was cut by 2 bases, the J end by 5 bases, with 6 bases between. CDR1 is LGHNA and CDR2 is YSLEER in the germline V gene. CDR3 sequence reads: CASSQRGTGELFF. In DNA, the CDR3 is TGCGCCAGCAGCCAACGTGGAACCGGGGAGCTGTTTTTT.

The V call is TRBV29-1, the J call TRBJ2-7, with TRBD1 matching over 8 bases. The CDR3 is 12 residues long. Per germline, CDR1 SQVTM and CDR2 ANQGSEA. The ends lost 6 bases at V and 4 bases at J; junction bases unmatched: 5. CDR3 sequence: CSVRQGRYEQYF. Written as DNA, the CDR3 is TGCAGCGTGAGACAGGGGAGGTACGAGCAGTACTTC.

The chain carries TRBV25-1 and TRBJ1-6, with TRBD1 identical over 9 bases. The V segment lost 6 bases and the J segment 8 bases; nucleotides outside the gene matches: 5. This CDR3 region has 14 residues. CDR1 and CDR2 (germline): MGHDK, SYGVNS. The CDR3 coding sequence is TGTGCCAGCAGCACCAGACAGGGGGATTCACCCCTCCACTTT. It yields the protein CASSTRQGDSPLHF.

The rearrangement joins TRBV7-2 to TRBJ1-1; D possibly corresponds to TRBD1 (5 bases). The ends were cut back, 2 bases at V and 3 bases at J, with 13 bases in the middle. Germline lookup yields CDR1 SGHTA and CDR2 FQGNSA. CDR3 length equals 15 residues. The CDR3 reads CASSLWGRMDTEAFF. Here the CDR3 DNA reads TGTGCCAGCAGCTTATGGGGCCGGATGGACACTGAAGCTTTCTTT.

The chain has TRBV5-4 and TRBJ2-7, with TRBD1 identical over 9 bases. V was pared by 4 bases and J by 3 bases, with 5 bases of the junction left unmatched. Germline CDR1 reads SGHNT; CDR2 reads YYREEE (reference sequence). The CDR3 runs to 14 residues. CDR3: CASSQRGQGYEQYF. In DNA form, the CDR3 reads TGTGCCAGCAGCCAGAGGGGACAGGGCTACGAGCAGTACTTC.

This rearrangement joins TRBV23-1 to TRBJ2-7; the D is unclear. TRBV23-1 is an open reading frame whose function is uncertain. The CDR3 has 12 amino acids. Trimming cost V 7 bases and J 2 bases, with 9 bases left between them. CDR3 in amino acids: CASKGRPYEQYF. CDR3 in DNA: TGCGCCAGCAAGGGCAGGCCCTACGAGCAGTACTTC.

The rearrangement links TRBV20-1 to TRBJ1-5; 8 bases line up with TRBD1. The CDR3 is 13 residues long. Germline trimming cut 1 base from V and 5 bases from J; bases unmatched to any gene: 1. Germline CDR1 and CDR2: DFQATT and SNEGSKA (reference sequence). In DNA form, the CDR3 reads TGCAGTGCTAGAGTGACAGGGGATCAGCCCCAGCATTTT. Translating gives CSARVTGDQPQHF.

The V call is TRBV9, the J call TRBJ2-5; tentative D call: TRBD2 (5 bases). The V end was cut by 0 bases, the J end by 6 bases, with 9 bases between. The CDR3 length is 13 residues. Per the germline V gene, CDR1 is SGDLS and CDR2 is YYNGEE. CDR3 coding DNA: TGTGCCAGCAGCGTAGGAGCGGCGAAGACCCAGTACTTC. It encodes CASSVGAAKTQYF.

J is TRBJ1-2 and V is TRBV3-1; unclear D gene. Trimming took off 6 bases at V and 4 bases at J, with 18 bases between the two ends. The germline V gene has CDR1 LGHDT and CDR2 YNNKEL (reference sequence). The CDR3 spans 15 residues. CDR3 in DNA: TGTGCCAGCAGTCCCGTTAAGGGCGAGGTCTATGGCTACACCTTC. Protein: CASSPVKGEVYGYTF. The full variable domain, with the rest looked up from reference TRBV3-1 and TRBJ1-2, is DTAVSQTPKYLVTQMGNDKSIKCEQNLGHDTMYWYKQDSKKFLKIMFSYNNKELIINETVPNRFSPKSPDKAHLNLHINSLELGDSAVYFCASSPVKGEVYGYTFGSGTRLTVV.

V gene TRBV14 combines with J gene TRBJ1-1; no clear D gene. The germline CDR1 and CDR2 sequences are SGHDN and FVKESK. The CDR3 is 14 residues long. The V and J ends lost 4 bases and 0 bases respectively, with 9 bases between them. CDR3 region: CASSPPRLNTEAFF. For the CDR3, the DNA is TGTGCCAGCAGCCCCCCCAGGTTGAACACTGAAGCTTTCTTT.

The chain combines TRBV20-1 with TRBJ2-7; tentatively, D is TRBD1 (6 bases). The length of the CDR3 is 13 residues. The V gene lost 5 bases and the J gene lost 4 bases, with 15 bases spanning the gap. Germline V CDR1 and CDR2: DFQATT, SNEGSKA (reference sequence). The CDR3 DNA follows: TGCAGTGCTCCTACAGGGAAGGGTTACGAGCAGTACTTC. This translates into CSAPTGKGYEQYF.

V and J are TRBV13 and TRBJ2-7, with 7 nucleotides matching TRBD2. The CDR3 runs to 13 residues. Trimming cost V 5 bases and J 3 bases; bases outside gene matches: 4. Looked up from germline, CDR1 is PRHDT and CDR2 is FYEKMQ (reference sequence). The CDR3 region has the DNA TGTGCCAGCAGCGGCGGGAGTTACTACGAGCAGTACTTC. It is translated as CASSGGSYYEQYF.

J is TRBJ2-1 and V is TRBV6-5; maybe TRBD2 (6 bases). The CDR3 consists of 13 residues. Deletions cut 2 bases from V and 8 bases from J, with 10 bases between. Germline CDR1 reads MNHEY; CDR2 reads SVGAGI. CDR3 amino acids: CASSYAGGHEQFF. The CDR3 nucleotides read TGTGCCAGCAGTTACGCAGGAGGGCATGAGCAGTTCTTC.

The chain combines TRBV11-2 with TRBJ2-6, with D uncertain. V lost 0 bases to trimming and J lost 0 bases, with 9 bases between them. The germline CDR1 and CDR2 sequences are SGHAT and FQNNGV. The CDR3 runs to 17 residues. In DNA form, the CDR3 reads TGTGCCAGCAGCTTAGATCCAGACCACTCTGGGGCCAACGTCCTGACTTTC. Translation gives CASSLDPDHSGANVLTF. Filled out from reference TRBV11-2 and TRBJ2-6, the complete variable domain reads EAGVAQSPRYKIIEKRQSVAFWCNPISGHATLYWYQQILGQGPKLLIQFQNNGVVDDSQLPKDRFSAERLKGVDSTLKIQPAKLEDSAVYLCASSLDPDHSGANVLTFGAGSRLTVL.